Listed here is a single TCR beta chain. The source of the sample is a study of blood T cell repertoires in COVID-19. Overall study: Material from acute and convalescent COVID-19 was sourced from the United States, Italy and Spain. PBMCs, B-cell-depleted T cells, or T cells were the source of the cDNA or gDNA that made up the material.

Original processing methods: From reference gene primer amplification, estimates of nucleated cell counts were derived. Profiling relied on immunoSEQ multiplex PCR, and the TCRdb table lists in-frame clones only, not all of them. Clone size and the V and J calls come from that table; the DNA yielded D and trimming. The data show approximately 200,000 clones, over 75% seen once. The TCR comes from a human donor in a cohort sampled during active COVID-19. The sequencing sample was made of peripheral blood.

CDR3 DNA sequence: TGTGCCTGGAGTCGGACTAGCGGGAGTTACGAGCAGTACTTC. It specifies CAWSRTSGSYEQYF. V and J are TRBV30 and TRBJ2-7; 13 bases are a match to TRBD2. The CDR3 extends over 14 amino acids. Germline values: CDR1 GTSNPN, CDR2 SVGIG (reference sequence). The junction had 2 bases not matched to a gene; V was cut back by 2 bases and J by 4 bases.